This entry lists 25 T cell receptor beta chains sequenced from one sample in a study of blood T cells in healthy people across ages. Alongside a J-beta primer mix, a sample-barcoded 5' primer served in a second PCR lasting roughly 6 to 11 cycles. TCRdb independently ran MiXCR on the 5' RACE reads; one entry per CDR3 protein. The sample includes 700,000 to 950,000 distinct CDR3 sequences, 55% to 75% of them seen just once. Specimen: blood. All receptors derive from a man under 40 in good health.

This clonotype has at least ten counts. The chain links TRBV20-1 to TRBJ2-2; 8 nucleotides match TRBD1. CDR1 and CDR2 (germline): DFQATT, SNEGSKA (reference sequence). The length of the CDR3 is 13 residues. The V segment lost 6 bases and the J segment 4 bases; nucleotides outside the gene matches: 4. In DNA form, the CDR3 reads TGCAGTGCCAAGGGGACAGGCACCGGGGAGCTGTTTTTT. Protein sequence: CSAKGTGTGELFF.

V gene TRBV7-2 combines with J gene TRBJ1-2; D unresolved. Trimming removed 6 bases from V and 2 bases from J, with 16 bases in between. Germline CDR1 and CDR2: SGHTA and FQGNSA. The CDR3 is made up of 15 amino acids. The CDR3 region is CASRNGPGGNYGYTF. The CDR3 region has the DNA TGTGCCAGCAGGAACGGGCCCGGCGGGAACTATGGCTACACCTTC.

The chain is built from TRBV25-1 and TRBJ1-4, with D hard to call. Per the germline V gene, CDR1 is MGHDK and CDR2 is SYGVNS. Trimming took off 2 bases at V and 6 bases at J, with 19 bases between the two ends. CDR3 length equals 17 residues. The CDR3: CASSELRTGRVDEKLFF. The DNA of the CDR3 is TGTGCCAGCAGTGAACTCAGGACCGGACGGGTGGATGAAAAACTGTTTTTT.

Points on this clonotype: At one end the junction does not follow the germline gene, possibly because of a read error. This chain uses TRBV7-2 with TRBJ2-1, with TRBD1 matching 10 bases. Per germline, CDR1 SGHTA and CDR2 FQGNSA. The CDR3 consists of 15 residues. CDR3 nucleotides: TGTGCCAACAGCCTAGACAGGGGGCAAGACAATGAGCAGTTCTTC. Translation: CANSLDRGQDNEQFF.

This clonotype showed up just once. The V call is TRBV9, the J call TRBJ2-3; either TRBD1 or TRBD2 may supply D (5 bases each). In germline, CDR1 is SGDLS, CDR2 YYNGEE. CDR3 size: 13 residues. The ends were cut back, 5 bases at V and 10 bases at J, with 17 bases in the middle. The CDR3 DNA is TGTGCCAGCAGAGAAACCGGGACCCAACCGCAGTATTTT. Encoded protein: CASRETGTQPQYF.

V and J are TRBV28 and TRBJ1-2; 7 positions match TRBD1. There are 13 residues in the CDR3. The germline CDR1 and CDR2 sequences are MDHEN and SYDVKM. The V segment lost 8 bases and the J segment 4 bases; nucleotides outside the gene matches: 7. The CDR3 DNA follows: TGTGCCAGCCTGACAGGGACTGGCTATGGCTACACCTTC. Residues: CASLTGTGYGYTF.

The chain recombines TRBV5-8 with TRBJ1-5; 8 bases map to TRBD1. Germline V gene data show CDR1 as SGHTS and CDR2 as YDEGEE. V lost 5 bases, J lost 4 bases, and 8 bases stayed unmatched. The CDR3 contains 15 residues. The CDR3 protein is CASRRTGFENQPQHF. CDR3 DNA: TGTGCCAGCAGACGGACAGGGTTTGAGAATCAGCCCCAGCATTTT.

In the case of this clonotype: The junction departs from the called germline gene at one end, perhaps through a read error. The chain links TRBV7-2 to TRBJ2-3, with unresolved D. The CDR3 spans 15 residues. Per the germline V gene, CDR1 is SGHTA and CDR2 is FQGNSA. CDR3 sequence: CASSSPTTSTDTQYF. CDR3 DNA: TGTGCTAGCAGCTCCCCGACCACTAGCACAGATACGCAGTATTTT.

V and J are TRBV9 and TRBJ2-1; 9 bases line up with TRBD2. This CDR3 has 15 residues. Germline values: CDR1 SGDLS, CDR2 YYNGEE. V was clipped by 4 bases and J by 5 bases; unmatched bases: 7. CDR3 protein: CASSNSGSSNNEQFF. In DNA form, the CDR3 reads TGTGCCAGCAGCAATAGCGGGAGTAGCAACAATGAGCAGTTCTTC.

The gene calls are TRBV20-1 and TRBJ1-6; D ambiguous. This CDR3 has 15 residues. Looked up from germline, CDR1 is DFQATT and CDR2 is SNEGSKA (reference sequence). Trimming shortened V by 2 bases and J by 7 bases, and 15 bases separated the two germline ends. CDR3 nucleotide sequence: TGCAGTGCTAGAAGGGCCTCTGCGGGGAATTCACCCCTCCACTTT. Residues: CSARRASAGNSPLHF.

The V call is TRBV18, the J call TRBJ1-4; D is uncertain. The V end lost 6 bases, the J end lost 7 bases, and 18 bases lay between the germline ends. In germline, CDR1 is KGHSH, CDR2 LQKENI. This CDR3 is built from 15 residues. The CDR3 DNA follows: TGTGCCAGCTCCGCCTCCGGAGCCATGAGTGAAAAACTGTTTTTT. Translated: CASSASGAMSEKLFF.

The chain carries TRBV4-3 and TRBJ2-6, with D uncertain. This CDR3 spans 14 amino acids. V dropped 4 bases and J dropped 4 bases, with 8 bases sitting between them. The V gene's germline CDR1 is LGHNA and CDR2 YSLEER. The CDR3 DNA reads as TGCGCCAGCAGCCCCCAGCTGGGGGCCAACGTCCTGACTTTC. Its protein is CASSPQLGANVLTF.

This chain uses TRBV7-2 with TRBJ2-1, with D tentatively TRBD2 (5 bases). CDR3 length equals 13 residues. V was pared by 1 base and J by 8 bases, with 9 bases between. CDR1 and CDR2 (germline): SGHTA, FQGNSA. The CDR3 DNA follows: TGTGCCAGCAGCTTAGGGACTTTATATGAGCAGTTCTTC. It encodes CASSLGTLYEQFF.

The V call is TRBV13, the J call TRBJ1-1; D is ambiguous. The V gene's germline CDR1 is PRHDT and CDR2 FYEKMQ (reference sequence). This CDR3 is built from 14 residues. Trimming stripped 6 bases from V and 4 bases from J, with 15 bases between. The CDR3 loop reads CASSVGVQVTEAFF. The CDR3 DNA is TGTGCCAGCAGTGTCGGCGTCCAGGTCACTGAAGCTTTCTTT.

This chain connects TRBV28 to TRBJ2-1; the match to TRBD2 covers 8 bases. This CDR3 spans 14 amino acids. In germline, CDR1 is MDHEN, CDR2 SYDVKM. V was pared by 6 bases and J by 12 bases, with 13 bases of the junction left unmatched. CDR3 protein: CASRTGGPGVVQFF. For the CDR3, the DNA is TGTGCCAGCAGGACGGGAGGGCCGGGAGTGGTGCAGTTCTTC.

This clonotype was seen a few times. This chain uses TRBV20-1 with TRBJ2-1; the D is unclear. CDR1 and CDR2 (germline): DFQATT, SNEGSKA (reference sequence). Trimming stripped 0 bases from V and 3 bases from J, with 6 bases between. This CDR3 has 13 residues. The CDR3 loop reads CSARDSGYNEQFF. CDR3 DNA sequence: TGCAGTGCTAGAGATAGTGGCTACAATGAGCAGTTCTTC.

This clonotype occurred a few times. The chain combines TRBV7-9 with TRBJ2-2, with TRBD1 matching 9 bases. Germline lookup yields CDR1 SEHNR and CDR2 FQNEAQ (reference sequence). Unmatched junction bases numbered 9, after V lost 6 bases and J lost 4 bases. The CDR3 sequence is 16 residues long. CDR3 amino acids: CASSQQQGARTGELFF. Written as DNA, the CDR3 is TGTGCCAGCAGTCAACAACAGGGGGCTCGCACCGGGGAGCTGTTTTTT.

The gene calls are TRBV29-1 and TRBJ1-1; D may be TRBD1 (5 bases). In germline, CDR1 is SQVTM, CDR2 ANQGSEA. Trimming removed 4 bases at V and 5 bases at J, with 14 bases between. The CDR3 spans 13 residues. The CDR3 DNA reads TGCAGCGTTGTCGCCAGGGATCGGACTGAAGCTTTCTTT. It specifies CSVVARDRTEAFF.

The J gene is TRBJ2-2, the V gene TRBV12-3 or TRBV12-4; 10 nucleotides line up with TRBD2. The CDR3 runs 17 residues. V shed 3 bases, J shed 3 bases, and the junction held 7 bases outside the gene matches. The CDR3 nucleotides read TGTGCCAGCAGTTTCTCTAGCGGGAGCGTTGACACCGGGGAGCTGTTTTTT. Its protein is CASSFSSGSVDTGELFF.

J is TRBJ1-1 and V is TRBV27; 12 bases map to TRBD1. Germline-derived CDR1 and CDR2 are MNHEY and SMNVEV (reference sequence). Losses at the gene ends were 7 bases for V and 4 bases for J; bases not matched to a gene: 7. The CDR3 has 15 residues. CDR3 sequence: CASKPGQGAGTEAFF. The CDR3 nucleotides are TGTGCCAGCAAGCCGGGACAGGGGGCGGGCACTGAAGCTTTCTTT.

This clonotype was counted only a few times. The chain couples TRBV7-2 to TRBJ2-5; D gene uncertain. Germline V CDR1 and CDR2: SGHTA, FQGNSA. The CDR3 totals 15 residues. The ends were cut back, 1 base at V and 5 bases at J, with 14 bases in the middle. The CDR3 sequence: CASSLVHSRWETQYF. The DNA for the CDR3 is TGTGCCAGCAGCTTAGTCCACAGTCGGTGGGAGACCCAGTACTTC.

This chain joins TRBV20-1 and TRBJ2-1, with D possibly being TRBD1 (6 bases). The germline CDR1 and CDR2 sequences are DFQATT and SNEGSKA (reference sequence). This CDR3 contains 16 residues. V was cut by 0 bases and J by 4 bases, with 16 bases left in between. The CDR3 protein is CSARDPDSTKYNEQFF. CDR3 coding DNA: TGCAGTGCTAGAGATCCGGACAGCACGAAGTACAATGAGCAGTTCTTC.

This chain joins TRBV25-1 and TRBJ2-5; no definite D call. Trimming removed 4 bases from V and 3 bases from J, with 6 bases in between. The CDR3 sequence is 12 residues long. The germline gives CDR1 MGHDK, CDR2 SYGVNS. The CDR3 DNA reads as TGTGCCAGCAGTGTGCAGGAAGAGACCCAGTACTTC. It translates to CASSVQEETQYF.

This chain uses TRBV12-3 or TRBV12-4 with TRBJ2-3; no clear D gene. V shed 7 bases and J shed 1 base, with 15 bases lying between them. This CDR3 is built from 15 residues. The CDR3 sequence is CASTKTALGTDTQYF. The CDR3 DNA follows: TGTGCCAGCACCAAGACCGCGCTGGGCACAGATACGCAGTATTTT.

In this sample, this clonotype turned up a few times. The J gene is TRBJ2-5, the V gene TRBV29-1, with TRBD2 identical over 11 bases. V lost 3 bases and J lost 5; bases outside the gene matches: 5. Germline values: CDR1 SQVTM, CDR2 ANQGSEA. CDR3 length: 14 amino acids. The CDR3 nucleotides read TGCAGCGTTGATCCGGGACTAGCGGTGGAGACCCAGTACTTC. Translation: CSVDPGLAVETQYF. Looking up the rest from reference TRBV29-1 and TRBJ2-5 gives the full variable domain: SAVISQKPSRDICQRGTSLTIQCQVDSQVTMMFWYRQQPGQSLTLIATANQGSEATYESGFVIDKFPISRPNLTFSTLTVSNMSPEDSSIYLCSVDPGLAVETQYFGPGTRLLVL.